Listed below are T cell receptor beta chains from one sample, sequenced in a study of cytomegalovirus exposure and HLA in healthy donors. Sequencing was performed with immunoSEQ multiplex PCR; in TCRdb, only in-frame clones are kept and a portion is missing. Of over 95,000 clones in the sample, about 76% were seen once. Specimen: PBMCs. These receptors all stem from a woman between 35 and 50 years old in good health and CMV-seropositive. The CDR3 runs from the conserved cysteine through the conserved F or W. Fields, in order: V gene, J gene, clone size, D gene, CDR3 protein, CDR3 DNA. D genes are given only for firm matches. Clone size is stated in some rows and not others, as once, few, many or a class when expanded.

TRBV6-5	TRBJ2-7	NA	TRBD1	CASSYDREQVYEQYF	TGTGCCAGCAGTTACGACAGGGAACAGGTTTACGAGCAGTACTTC
TRBV5-1	TRBJ2-3	NA	TRBD2	CASSELAGFTDTQYF	TGCGCCAGCAGCGAACTAGCGGGGTTCACAGATACGCAGTATTTT
TRBV6-6	TRBJ2-7	NA	TRBD1	CASSWDRSSYEQYF	TGTGCCAGCAGTTGGGACAGGAGCTCCTACGAGCAGTACTTC
TRBV30	TRBJ1-4	NA	TRBD1	CAWKRDRRNEKLFF	TGTGCCTGGAAAAGGGACAGGCGTAATGAAAAACTGTTTTTT
TRBV5-1	TRBJ2-6	NA	TRBD2	CASSLGGANGANVLTF	TGCGCCAGCAGTCTCGGGGGGGCAAATGGGGCCAACGTCCTGACTTTC
TRBV5-1	TRBJ2-1	NA	NA	CASSFSSGYNEQFF	TGCGCCAGCAGCTTTTCAAGCGGCTACAATGAGCAGTTCTTC
TRBV5-1	TRBJ2-5	NA	TRBD2	CASSLWGGLLQETQYF	TGCGCCAGCAGCTTATGGGGGGGGTTACTCCAAGAGACCCAGTACTTC
TRBV5-4	TRBJ1-1	NA	TRBD1	CASSLWAQTGGTEAFF	TGTGCCAGCAGCTTGTGGGCCCAAACAGGGGGCACTGAAGCTTTCTTT
TRBV29-1	TRBJ2-4	NA	NA	CSVEDYGDIQYF	TGCAGCGTTGAAGATTACGGGGACATTCAGTACTTC
TRBV29-1	TRBJ1-2	NA	TRBD1	CSVDDRAHGYTF	TGCAGCGTTGATGACAGGGCCCATGGCTACACCTTC
TRBV30	TRBJ1-1	NA	NA	CAWSAGIWNTEAFF	TGTGCCTGGAGCGCGGGGATTTGGAACACTGAAGCTTTCTTT
TRBV11-2	TRBJ1-1	NA	NA	CASSPDGGEAFF	TGTGCCAGCAGCCCCGACGGGGGAGAAGCTTTCTTT
TRBV7-9	TRBJ2-4	NA	TRBD1	CASSLATNRGSIQYF	TGTGCCAGCAGCTTAGCTACGAACAGGGGAAGCATTCAGTACTTC
TRBV5-8	TRBJ1-2	NA	NA	CASSLGQPTYGYTF	TGTGCCAGCAGCCTAGGACAACCGACCTATGGCTACACCTTC
TRBV18	TRBJ2-7	NA	NA	CASSPPQGTSYEQYF	TGTGCCAGCTCACCACCTCAGGGTACCTCCTACGAGCAGTACTTC
TRBV27	TRBJ1-6	NA	TRBD1	CASRQGGTMNSPLHF	TGTGCCAGCAGGCAAGGGGGCACGATGAATTCACCCCTCCACTTT
TRBV28	TRBJ1-5	NA	NA	CASRQAGQPQHF	TGTGCCAGCAGACAGGCTGGACAGCCCCAGCATTTT
TRBV2	TRBJ2-7	NA	NA	CASSEQGTGGEQYF	TGTGCCAGCAGTGAGCAGGGAACCGGGGGCGAGCAGTACTTC
TRBV6-1	TRBJ1-2	NA	NA	CASSPGVGYTF	TGTGCCAGCAGCCCAGGGGTGGGCTACACCTTC
TRBV5-1	TRBJ2-4	NA	NA	CASSPSGSPHIQYF	TGCGCCAGCAGCCCGTCGGGATCCCCTCACATTCAGTACTTC
TRBV12-5	TRBJ2-2	few	NA	CASGPTTGELFF	TGTGCTAGTGGCCCTACTACCGGGGAGCTGTTTTTT
TRBV6-1	TRBJ1-1	NA	TRBD1	CASSEPAPGQGAFGAFF	TGTGCCAGCAGTGAGCCTGCTCCGGGACAGGGGGCATTTGGAGCTTTCTTT
TRBV7-2	TRBJ2-5	once	NA	CASSLGEAQAQYF	TGTGCCAGCAGCTTAGGGGAGGCTCAAGCCCAGTACTTC
TRBV10-3	TRBJ1-4	NA	TRBD1	CAISESRQGTNEKLFF	TGTGCCATCAGTGAGTCCAGACAGGGTACTAATGAAAAACTGTTTTTT
TRBV30	TRBJ2-1	few	NA	CAWRRGKSEQFF	TGTGCCTGGAGACGGGGGAAGTCTGAGCAGTTCTTC
TRBV7-8	TRBJ2-1	NA	NA	CASSLSQEQFF	TGTGCCAGCAGCCTATCACAGGAGCAGTTCTTC
TRBV5-1	TRBJ2-6	NA	TRBD1	CASSPNGQGTSGANVLTF	TGCGCCAGCAGCCCAAATGGACAGGGGACGTCTGGGGCCAACGTCCTGACTTTC
TRBV18	TRBJ2-5	NA	TRBD1	CAGSSGTGSGETQYF	TGTGCCGGCTCGTCCGGGACAGGGTCTGGGGAGACCCAGTACTTC
TRBV6-5	TRBJ1-4	NA	TRBD1	CASSWGQGRREKLFF	TGTGCCAGCAGTTGGGGACAGGGGCGAAGGGAAAAACTGTTTTTT
TRBV15	TRBJ1-2	NA	NA	CATGPRQVANYGYTF	TGTGCCACCGGCCCCAGACAGGTAGCTAACTATGGCTACACCTTC
TRBV7-3	TRBJ2-1	NA	TRBD2	CASSLSSGGYNEQFF	TGTGCCAGCAGCTTAAGCAGCGGGGGTTACAATGAGCAGTTCTTC
TRBV2	TRBJ2-5	NA	TRBD1	CASRPGQGGETQYF	TGTGCCAGCAGGCCAGGACAGGGGGGGGAGACCCAGTACTTC
TRBV4-1	TRBJ1-2	NA	NA	CASSQKTGNNYGYTF	TGCGCCAGCAGCCAAAAAACAGGGAATAACTATGGCTACACCTTC
TRBV30	TRBJ2-7	NA	NA	CAWSGGPEPQYF	TGTGCCTGGAGCGGGGGGCCGGAGCCTCAGTACTTC
TRBV4-1	TRBJ2-7	once	TRBD1	CASSDRAFAYEQYF	TGCGCCAGCAGCGACAGGGCCTTCGCCTACGAGCAGTACTTC
TRBV5-1	TRBJ1-5	few	NA	CASSLEGVSNQPQHF	TGCGCCAGCAGCTTGGAAGGGGTTAGCAATCAGCCCCAGCATTTT
TRBV6-5	TRBJ1-1	few	TRBD1	CASTPGTGASGAFF	TGTGCCAGCACCCCGGGGACAGGGGCCTCGGGAGCTTTCTTT
TRBV7-9	TRBJ2-7	medium-sized	NA	CASSLLGPACEQYF	TGTGCCAGCAGCTTACTAGGTCCGGCTTGCGAGCAGTACTTC
TRBV30	TRBJ1-6	NA	NA	CAWSPQMDSPLHF	TGTGCCTGGAGTCCCCAGATGGATTCACCCCTCCACTTT
TRBV2	TRBJ2-3	NA	NA	CASIPRAYGGEDTQYF	TGTGCCAGCATCCCGAGGGCTTACGGCGGGGAAGATACGCAGTATTTT
TRBV2	TRBJ2-2	NA	NA	CATLGQLNTGELFF	TGTGCCACCCTAGGACAGCTAAACACCGGGGAGCTGTTTTTT
TRBV6-5	TRBJ1-5	NA	NA	CASSSRGVRQPQHF	TGTGCCAGCAGCTCGCGGGGGGTACGCCAGCCCCAGCATTTT
TRBV10-3	TRBJ1-6	NA	NA	CAISESGQGSPLHF	TGTGCCATCAGTGAGTCAGGCCAGGGTTCACCCCTCCACTTT
TRBV5-6	TRBJ1-2	NA	NA	CASRPRGGRVYGYTF	TGTGCCAGCAGGCCAAGGGGGGGTCGGGTCTATGGCTACACCTTC
TRBV19	TRBJ2-2	NA	NA	CASSRGGNTGELFF	TGTGCCAGTAGTAGGGGCGGGAACACCGGGGAGCTGTTTTTT
TRBV4-1	TRBJ1-2	NA	TRBD1	CASSHRTGTGGSNYGYTF	TGCGCCAGCAGCCACCGTACCGGGACAGGGGGGTCTAACTATGGCTACACCTTC
TRBV2	TRBJ2-7	NA	NA	CASSVFYEQYF	TGTGCCAGCAGTGTATTCTACGAGCAGTACTTC
TRBV18	TRBJ1-2	NA	NA	CASSPQRGTYGYTF	TGTGCCAGCTCACCCCAAAGGGGAACCTATGGCTACACCTTC
TRBV13	TRBJ1-1	NA	NA	CASSKAGHLNTEAFF	TGTGCCAGCAGTAAAGCGGGACACCTCAACACTGAAGCTTTCTTT
TRBV19	TRBJ1-6	NA	TRBD1	CASREGQVYNSPLHF	TGTGCCAGTAGAGAGGGACAGGTCTATAATTCACCCCTCCACTTT
TRBV7-9	TRBJ1-2	NA	TRBD1	CASSPRTGKNYGYTF	TGTGCCAGCAGCCCCCGGACAGGGAAAAACTATGGCTACACCTTC
TRBV7-6	TRBJ1-4	NA	TRBD1	CASSLVGGETNEKLFF	TGTGCCAGCAGCTTAGTAGGGGGCGAAACTAATGAAAAACTGTTTTTT
TRBV18	TRBJ2-3	NA	TRBD1	CASSLGTGSTDTQYF	TGTGCCAGCTCACTGGGGACAGGTAGCACAGATACGCAGTATTTT
TRBV2	TRBJ2-7	NA	TRBD1	CASSDPGQGSFEQYF	TGTGCCAGCAGTGACCCGGGACAGGGTTCCTTCGAGCAGTACTTC